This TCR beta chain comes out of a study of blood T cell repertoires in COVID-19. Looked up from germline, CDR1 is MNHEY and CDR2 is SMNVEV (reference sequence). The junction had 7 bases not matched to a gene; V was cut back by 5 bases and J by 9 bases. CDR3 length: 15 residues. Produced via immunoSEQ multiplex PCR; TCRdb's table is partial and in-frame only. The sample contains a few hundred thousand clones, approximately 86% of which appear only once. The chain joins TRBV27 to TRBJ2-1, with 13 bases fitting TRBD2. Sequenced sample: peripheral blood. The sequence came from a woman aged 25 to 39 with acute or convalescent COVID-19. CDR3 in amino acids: CASSPRTSGRGEQFF. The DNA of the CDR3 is TGTGCCAGCAGTCCCCGAACTAGCGGGAGGGGTGAGCAGTTCTTC.